This T cell receptor beta chain was sequenced for a study of cytomegalovirus exposure and HLA in healthy donors. Across the study: Caucasian-associated ancestry cluster membership applied to around 76% of 398 genotyped donors.

The PCR contained 60 Vbeta and 13 Jbeta primers. Data came from immunoSEQ multiplex PCR; TCRdb stores just in-frame clones and leaves some out. Of more than 95,000 clones detected, 78% appear once; the ten largest clones hold 11%. CDR3 length: 13 residues. Germline V gives CDR1 MNHEY, CDR2 SVGAGI. Between the trimmed V and J ends, which lost 6 bases and 7 bases, there was a span of 13 bases. Sequenced: PBMCs. The chain links TRBV6-5 to TRBJ1-5, with unresolved D. The source of this sequence is a man aged 30-40 years in good health and CMV-seropositive. The CDR3 protein is CASSRLREQPQHF. In DNA, the CDR3 is TGTGCCAGCAGCCGCCTGAGAGAACAGCCCCAGCATTTT.